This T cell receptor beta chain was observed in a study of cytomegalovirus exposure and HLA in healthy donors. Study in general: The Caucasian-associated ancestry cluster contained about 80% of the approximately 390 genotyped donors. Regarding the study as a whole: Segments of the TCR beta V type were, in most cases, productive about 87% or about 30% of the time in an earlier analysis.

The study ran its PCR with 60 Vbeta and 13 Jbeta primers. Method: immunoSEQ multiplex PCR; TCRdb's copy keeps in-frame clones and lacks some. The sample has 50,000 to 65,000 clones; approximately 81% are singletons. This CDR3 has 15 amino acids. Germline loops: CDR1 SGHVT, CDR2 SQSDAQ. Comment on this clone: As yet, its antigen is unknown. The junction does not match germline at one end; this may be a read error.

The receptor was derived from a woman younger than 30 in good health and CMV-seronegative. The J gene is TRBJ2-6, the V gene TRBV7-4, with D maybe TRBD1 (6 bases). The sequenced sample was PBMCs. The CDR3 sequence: CASSLEGDGANGLTF. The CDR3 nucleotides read TGTGCCAGCAGCTTAGAGGGGGATGGGGCCAACGGCCTGACTTTC.